The text below deals with one T cell receptor (beta chain). Which antigen it targets is not known. Base-call qualities are not available, and no considerably larger clone is one nucleotide away. The QIAGEN blood and tissue kit was used to extract genomic DNA from the sorted cells, and that DNA was then quantified on a NanoDrop 1000. TCR alpha and beta chains were deep sequenced and quantified on the immunoSEQ platform using multiplex PCR of genomic DNA. As for the authors' bioinformatics: IMGT gene and region definitions were used to annotate TCR sequences. As a stand-in for the preselection repertoire, out-of-frame rearrangements were used and set against in-frame clonotypes. To estimate repertoire size, the study used the iCHAO1 estimator that comes with the immunoSEQ platform. A Gini index based on the Lorenz curve was applied to in-frame amino acid clonotypes to measure clonal inequality. The intersect function in the R package tcR was used to count shared clonotypes, while the Jaccard index served to score similarity. The R prcomp function was used without normalization to run principal component analysis of V, J and V-J usage frequencies. In its TCRdb copy, this immuneACCESS table keeps in-frame sequences only and misses some clones. Where compared with another copy, unresolved V genes explain less than half of these, and the others have no known cause. V and J calls and clone size are copied from that table; D and trimming were computed from the DNA. Across this sample there are 80,000 or so clones, with about 94% seen only once. The ten largest clonotypes hold 1.1% to 1.5% of the sample.

Naive CD4 T cells, defined as CD45RO-negative and CD62L-positive, were isolated from PBMCs by fluorescence-activated cell sorting. Approximately 50 ml of fresh peripheral blood was collected from each donor, and PBMCs were isolated by Ficoll density centrifugation. Cell sorting was carried out on a FACSAria III instrument, and a purity above 85% was achieved for all samples. The sample comes from a study of human versus mouse CDR3 diversity and MHC coevolution (dated by TCRdb to the late 2010s). Describing the broader study: According to reports, the immunoSEQ assay detects one in 200,000 T cells and minimizes multiplex PCR amplification bias. Valid reads per sample ranged from roughly 0.6 x 10^7 to 1.7 x 10^7 across mouse and human samples. Repertoires of human naive CD4 T cells were used as a reference for TCR selection on multiple MHC II alleles and were compared against human-TCR-locus transgenic mice carrying single MHC II. The human cohort comprised three healthy volunteer blood donors, one aged 30 to 39, one aged 40 to 50 and one aged 60 to 70 at collection. Study-wide conclusions, independent of this receptor: Among all compared groups, most of the three human donors had the lowest clonal inequality scores. On average, humans had more CDR3 deletions and insertions than mice, indicating greater exonuclease and TdT activity. According to iCHAO1 estimates, humans had the largest TCR beta repertoire, 1.7 million or so clonotypes, which was attributed likely to selection by multiple MHC II molecules. Because human T cells were selected on six MHC II alleles, repertoire diversity was not considered directly comparable between humans and mice.

From cysteine to phenylalanine, the CDR3 is 17 amino acids long. Just the 51-base CDR3 DNA is kept, in frame starting at base 1. V is clipped by 3 bases and J by 4 bases, and the sequence between their germline boundaries is 22 bases long. The CDR1 and CDR2 encoded by the germline V gene are SGDLS and YYNGEE. This clonotype was obtained from a person aged 30 to 69 in good health. Recombination connected TRBV9 to TRBJ2-5; TRBD2 might be the D gene, on 6 matching bases. The sequenced sample consisted of naive CD4+ T cells from blood. The cell subset or site label here, explained by the study, means: CD45RO-negative CD62L-positive naive CD4 T cells. The nucleotide sequence is given as TGTGCCAGCAGCGCCTCCCGGAGACCTCTGGGGGGAGAGACCCAGTACTTC. Its protein product is CASSASRRPLGGETQYF.